The clone carrying this T cell receptor beta chain was found a few times. At the DNA level, this CDR3 is encoded by other sequences in the same sample as well. Methods used by the authors: Reference gene primer amplification yielded estimated nucleated cell counts. Assay: immunoSEQ multiplex PCR; the TCRdb copy retains only in-frame clones and omits some. The V and J calls and clone size come from that table; D and trimming were worked out from the DNA. The sample lists under 350,000 clones; around 85% were seen once. Cohort placement rested on clinical history that participants reported themselves. The CDR3 totals 14 residues. Trimming pared 2 bases from V and 7 bases from J, leaving 15 bases between. The germline gives CDR1 SGHRS, CDR2 YFSETQ. The data were obtained in a study of blood T cell repertoires in COVID-19. Study as a whole: Samples of COVID-19 (acute and convalescent) were obtained from the United States, Italy and Spain.

The specimen was PBMCs or T cells enriched from blood (not recorded which). The clonotype was recovered from a woman aged 40-49 years with acute COVID-19. The rearrangement links TRBV5-1 to TRBJ1-2; D call uncertain. The CDR3 sequence is CASSLGGSPIGYTF. The CDR3 DNA follows: TGCGCCAGCAGCTTAGGAGGTTCGCCCATTGGCTACACCTTC.